These 20 T cell receptor beta chains were sequenced from one sample in a study of cytomegalovirus exposure and HLA in healthy donors (dated by TCRdb to about 2017). Library method: the immunoSEQ multiplex PCR assay. TCRdb stores this immuneACCESS table with in-frame sequences only. Part of the clones is absent; in the studies checked, under half of the shortfall reflects unresolved V genes, and no reason is known for the rest. The sample records about 160,000 clones, roughly 96% of which are singletons. Jointly, the top ten make up under 0.9% of the sample. The specimen was PBMCs. The source is a woman between 18 and 30 years old in good health and CMV-seronegative.

This CDR3 reads CASSSVSEQYF. DNA of the CDR3: TGTGCCAGCAGCTCAGTAAGTGAGCAGTACTTC. The chain links TRBV6-5 to TRBJ2-7; no clear D. The CDR3 has 11 amino acids. V dropped 6 bases and J dropped 7 bases, with 10 bases sitting between them. Germline CDR1 and CDR2: MNHEY and SVGAGI.

The chain is built from TRBV6-5 and TRBJ2-5; TRBD1 matches at 9 bases. The V segment lost 2 bases and the J segment 2 bases; nucleotides outside the gene matches: 0. This CDR3 comprises 14 residues. Germline values: CDR1 MNHEY, CDR2 SVGAGI. The CDR3 is CASSYGTGQETQYF. The CDR3 DNA is TGTGCCAGCAGTTACGGGACAGGGCAAGAGACCCAGTACTTC.

This chain connects TRBV5-1 to TRBJ2-1, with D perhaps TRBD2 (6 bases). Trimming removed 4 bases at V and 4 bases at J, with 18 bases between. The germline V gene has CDR1 SGHRS and CDR2 YFSETQ. CDR3 length: 16 residues. This CDR3 reads CASSTGRDLNYNEQFF. In DNA form, the CDR3 reads TGCGCCAGCAGCACGGGCCGGGACTTAAATTACAATGAGCAGTTCTTC.

V and J are TRBV7-6 and TRBJ2-3; 7 nucleotides match TRBD1. Germline CDR1 reads SGHVS; CDR2 reads FNYEAQ. The CDR3 totals 16 residues. V lost 2 bases and J lost 0; bases outside the gene matches: 5. CDR3 region: CASSLLDRTSTDTQYF. The CDR3 DNA follows: TGTGCCAGCAGCTTACTGGACAGGACTAGCACAGATACGCAGTATTTT.

This sequence joins TRBV18 and TRBJ1-5, with D unclear. Per the germline V gene, CDR1 is KGHSH and CDR2 is LQKENI. The ends were cut back, 3 bases at V and 7 bases at J, with 10 bases in the middle. The CDR3 has 13 amino acids. CDR3 protein: CASSPSEAQPQHF. The CDR3 DNA reads as TGTGCCAGCTCACCGTCAGAGGCCCAGCCCCAGCATTTT.

The CDR3 region has the DNA TGTGCCTGGAGTGTCAACAGGGAAAAAAATGAAAAACTGTTTTTT. It is translated as CAWSVNREKNEKLFF. This rearrangement joins TRBV30 to TRBJ1-4, with a possible D match to TRBD1 (6 bases). Deletions cut 0 bases from V and 5 bases from J, with 13 bases between. CDR1 GTSNPN and CDR2 SVGIG come from the germline V gene (reference sequence). This CDR3 is built from 15 residues.

The V and J genes are TRBV7-2 and TRBJ2-7; TRBD2 matches at 11 bases. The J segment lost 0 bases and the V segment lost 5 bases, leaving 3 bases of the junction unmatched. CDR3 length equals 15 residues. From germline, CDR1 is SGHTA and CDR2 FQGNSA. The CDR3 loop is CASSLTSGDSYEQYF. For the CDR3, the DNA is TGTGCCAGCAGCCTGACTAGCGGGGACTCCTACGAGCAGTACTTC.

The chain combines TRBV7-2 with TRBJ1-5; TRBD1 matches 9 bases. CDR3 size: 17 residues. The J segment lost 2 bases and the V segment lost 1 base, leaving 6 bases of the junction unmatched. The V gene's germline CDR1 is SGHTA and CDR2 FQGNSA. The CDR3 loop is CASSLGTWTGGNQPQHF. The CDR3 nucleotides are TGTGCCAGCAGCTTAGGGACTTGGACAGGGGGCAATCAGCCCCAGCATTTT.

The V gene is TRBV25-1, the J gene TRBJ1-2, with 11 bases fitting TRBD1. V dropped 1 base and J dropped 7; count of bases not matched to a gene: 5. Looked up from germline, CDR1 is MGHDK and CDR2 is SYGVNS. This CDR3 is 15 amino acids long. The CDR3 DNA reads TGTGCCAGCAGTGAATGGACAGGGGGCTCGAGTGGCTACACCTTC. Its protein product is CASSEWTGGSSGYTF.

A note on this clone: Different DNA sequences within this sample yield the same CDR3. The rearrangement joins TRBV18 to TRBJ2-5; 8 nucleotides align to TRBD2. The length of the CDR3 is 14 residues. From germline, CDR1 is KGHSH and CDR2 LQKENI. Trimming removed 0 bases from V and 5 bases from J; junction bases left unmatched: 2. The CDR3 region is CASSPPTSVETQYF. CDR3 DNA: TGTGCCAGCTCACCACCGACTAGCGTGGAGACCCAGTACTTC.

The chain carries TRBV11-2 and TRBJ2-7, with 10 bases fitting TRBD2. Germline CDR1 and CDR2: SGHAT and FQNNGV. The CDR3 is 17 residues long. V was clipped by 5 bases and J by 6 bases; unmatched bases: 16. CDR3 DNA sequence: TGTGCCAGCAGCCCTAAGTTAGCGGGGGGCCCCCGGGTCGAGCAGTACTTC. Its translation is CASSPKLAGGPRVEQYF.

The chain is built from TRBV6-1 and TRBJ2-7; possibly TRBD1 for D (5 bases). This CDR3 is built from 14 residues. The V gene's germline CDR1 is MNHNS and CDR2 SASEGT. Trimming pared 2 bases from V and 6 bases from J, leaving 14 bases between. CDR3 sequence: CASSELDRTTEQYF. The CDR3 DNA follows: TGTGCCAGCAGTGAATTAGACAGAACAACCGAGCAGTACTTC.

The V call is TRBV5-6, the J call TRBJ1-3, with 7 bases lining up with TRBD1. Germline values: CDR1 SGHDT, CDR2 YYEEEE. The CDR3 has 14 residues. The trim removed 3 bases at V and 2 bases at J, leaving 2 bases unmatched. The CDR3 DNA is TGTGCCAGCAGCTCCGGGACAGCTGGAAACACCATATATTTT. Translated: CASSSGTAGNTIYF.

This chain links TRBV7-9 with TRBJ1-2; D is ambiguous. Trimming removed 3 bases at V and 7 bases at J, with 9 bases between. This CDR3 is built from 12 residues. From germline, CDR1 is SEHNR and CDR2 FQNEAQ (reference sequence). CDR3 loop: CASSLPGTGYTF. The CDR3 DNA is TGTGCCAGCAGCTTGCCGGGAACTGGCTACACCTTC.

The chain is built from TRBV5-1 and TRBJ2-3, with a tentative D call TRBD2 (5 bases). The CDR3 extends over 14 amino acids. Germline CDR1 reads SGHRS; CDR2 reads YFSETQ. The V and J ends lost 0 bases and 5 bases respectively, with 10 bases between them. The chain's CDR3 is CASSLDTGGDTQYF. The CDR3 DNA reads TGCGCCAGCAGCTTGGATACCGGAGGAGATACGCAGTATTTT.

This chain joins TRBV4-2 and TRBJ2-1; 9 nucleotides match TRBD2. This CDR3 region has 16 residues. Germline V gene data show CDR1 as LGHNA and CDR2 as YNFKEQ. The V gene end was trimmed by 0 bases and the J gene end by 7 bases; junction bases not matched to a gene: 7. For the CDR3, the DNA is TGTGCCAGCAGCCAAGATGCAGCGGGGGGCCTGAATGAGCAGTTCTTC. Its translation: CASSQDAAGGLNEQFF.

The CDR3 reads CASSLAGDSYTDTQYF. Here the CDR3 DNA reads TGCGCCAGCAGCTTGGCGGGGGATTCTTACACAGATACGCAGTATTTT. The V and J genes are TRBV5-1 and TRBJ2-3; weak D call: TRBD2 (6 bases). The V gene's germline CDR1 is SGHRS and CDR2 YFSETQ. With 0 bases removed from V and 2 bases from J, the gap between germline ends came to 13 bases. The CDR3 length is 16 residues.

The V call is TRBV7-2, the J call TRBJ2-5; no firm D call. Germline V gene data show CDR1 as SGHTA and CDR2 as FQGNSA. V lost 5 bases, J lost 4 bases, and 14 bases lay in between. There are 14 residues in the CDR3. CDR3 protein: CASSPPESRETQYF. CDR3 nucleotide sequence: TGTGCCAGCAGCCCCCCCGAGTCTCGAGAGACCCAGTACTTC.

The V gene is TRBV2, the J gene TRBJ1-2; D call uncertain. The CDR3 contains 16 residues. Deletions cut 3 bases from V and 4 bases from J, with 18 bases between. The germline gives CDR1 SNHLY, CDR2 FYNNEI. CDR3 sequence (DNA): TGTGCCAGCAGTGAGCCTCAGGCGACGGCTGTCTATGGCTACACCTTC. This sequence encodes CASSEPQATAVYGYTF.

The chain employs TRBV29-1 and TRBJ2-3; 10 bases map to TRBD2. Germline CDR1 SQVTM, CDR2 ANQGSEA. V dropped 5 bases and J dropped 4; count of bases not matched to a gene: 9. The CDR3 consists of 15 residues. CDR3 loop: CSVMERGGPADTQYF. The CDR3 DNA reads as TGCAGCGTTATGGAGCGGGGGGGCCCCGCAGATACGCAGTATTTT.